These T cell receptor beta chains were read from a single sample in a study of T cell responses to AZD1222 COVID-19 vaccine. Libraries were prepared by immunoSEQ multiplex PCR; TCRdb keeps only in-frame clonotypes and omits some of them. The repertoire holds roughly 75,000 clones, with over 75% as singletons. The sample was peripheral blood, taken 28 days after the second AZD1222 dose. The receptors originated from an adult who received the AZD1222 COVID-19 vaccine. Each CDR3 is given with its conserved first and last residue. D genes are given only for firm matches. Expanded clones are given a class, and other clones once, few, many or no size at all.

cdr3_aa | cdr3_nt | j_call | d_call | cdr3_length | v_call | clone_size
CASSLAQRGGSQPQHF | TGTGCCAGCAGCTTAGCGCAGCGAGGGGGCAGTCAGCCCCAGCATTTT | TRBJ1-5 | TRBD1 | 16 | TRBV7-2 | NA
CASSPRQGGYEQYF | TGTGCCAGCTCACCAAGACAGGGGGGCTACGAGCAGTACTTC | TRBJ2-7 | TRBD1 | 14 | TRBV18 | NA
CASMQGPLGSPLHF | TGTGCCAGCATGCAGGGGCCTTTGGGCTCACCCCTCCACTTT | TRBJ1-6 | NA | 14 | TRBV7-2 | few
CASNGLAGGQNEQFF | TGTGCCAGTAACGGACTAGCGGGGGGGCAAAATGAGCAGTTCTTC | TRBJ2-1 | TRBD2 | 15 | TRBV19 | few
CASSSPSRGGMTSNEKLFF | TGTGCCAGCAGCTCCCCCTCCCGGGGAGGGATGACCTCTAATGAAAAACTGTTTTTT | TRBJ1-4 | NA | 19 | TRBV7-9 | few
CASSVGWKEKLFF | TGCGCCAGCAGTGTAGGGTGGAAGGAAAAACTGTTTTTT | TRBJ1-4 | NA | 13 | TRBV10-2 | NA
CASSFSDRGTGELFF | TGTGCCAGCAGCTTCTCCGACAGGGGCACCGGGGAGCTGTTTTTT | TRBJ2-2 | TRBD1 | 15 | TRBV7-2 | NA
CASSNPWDRASYEQYF | TGTGCCAGCAGTAACCCCTGGGACAGGGCCTCCTACGAGCAGTACTTC | TRBJ2-7 | TRBD1 | 16 | TRBV6-2/TRBV6-3 | NA
CASSIRGAGNTIYF | TGTGCCAGTAGTATAAGGGGTGCCGGAAACACCATATATTTT | TRBJ1-3 | NA | 14 | TRBV19 | NA
CAISESTDRGYTF | TGTGCCATCAGTGAGAGTACAGATCGTGGCTACACCTTC | TRBJ1-2 | NA | 13 | TRBV10-3 | NA
CASSPQGLLTRVGTEAFF | TGTGCCAGCAGCCCTCAAGGACTTCTAACGAGGGTGGGCACTGAAGCTTTCTTT | TRBJ1-1 | NA | 18 | TRBV6-2/TRBV6-3 | NA
CASSEMEGGQPQHF | TGTGCCAGCAGTGAAATGGAAGGAGGACAGCCCCAGCATTTT | TRBJ1-5 | NA | 14 | TRBV2 | NA
CASSFQNTGELFF | TGTGCCAGCAGCTTCCAGAACACCGGGGAGCTGTTTTTT | TRBJ2-2 | NA | 13 | TRBV11-3 | NA
CASSGGSYNEQFF | TGCGCCAGCAGTGGTGGCTCCTACAATGAGCAGTTCTTC | TRBJ2-1 | NA | 13 | TRBV10-2 | few
CAISGDYNEQFF | TGTGCCATCAGCGGGGACTACAATGAGCAGTTCTTC | TRBJ2-1 | NA | 12 | TRBV10-3 | NA
CASSAIARGQETQYF | TGCGCCAGCAGCGCCATAGCCAGGGGTCAAGAGACCCAGTACTTC | TRBJ2-5 | NA | 15 | TRBV5-1 | NA
CSAREGDGYTF | TGCAGCGCACGGGAGGGGGATGGCTACACCTTC | TRBJ1-2 | NA | 11 | TRBV29-1 | NA
CASSLKGEQYF | TGTGCCAGCAGCTTAAAGGGCGAGCAGTACTTC | TRBJ2-7 | NA | 11 | TRBV7-9 | NA
CASSYAFSNQPQHF | TGTGCCAGCAGTTATGCTTTTAGCAATCAGCCCCAGCATTTT | TRBJ1-5 | NA | 14 | TRBV6-2/TRBV6-3 | NA
CASTKGQGAYNEQFF | TGTGCCAGCACCAAGGGTCAGGGGGCCTACAATGAGCAGTTCTTC | TRBJ2-1 | TRBD1 | 15 | TRBV2 | NA
CATSHGQKEQYF | TGTGCCACCAGCCACGGCCAAAAGGAGCAGTACTTC | TRBJ2-7 | NA | 12 | TRBV15 | NA
CASSSLMGQPQHF | TGTGCCAGCAGCTCCCTGATGGGCCAGCCCCAGCATTTT | TRBJ1-5 | NA | 13 | TRBV7-2 | NA
CASSIHDFSGNTIYF | TGTGCCAGCAGTATCCACGATTTCTCTGGAAACACCATATATTTT | TRBJ1-3 | NA | 15 | TRBV6-5 | NA
CASSLAGDQPQHF | TGTGCCAGCAGTTTGGCGGGTGACCAGCCCCAGCATTTT | TRBJ1-5 | NA | 13 | TRBV6-5 | NA
CASSLVVQGAETQYF | TGTGCCAGCAGCTTAGTGGTACAGGGGGCAGAGACCCAGTACTTC | TRBJ2-5 | TRBD1 | 15 | TRBV7-9 | NA
CASSLFGTSNSPLHF | TGCGCCAGCAGCTTGTTCGGAACCTCAAATTCACCCCTCCACTTT | TRBJ1-6 | NA | 15 | TRBV5-1 | NA
CASSPDRVHGYTF | TGTGCCAGCAGCCCGGACAGGGTACATGGCTACACCTTC | TRBJ1-2 | TRBD1 | 13 | TRBV4-2 | NA
CATSRDPRETQYF | TGTGCCACCAGCAGAGATCCAAGGGAGACCCAGTACTTC | TRBJ2-5 | NA | 13 | TRBV15 | NA
CASSMDDSGNTIYF | TGTGCCAGTAGTATGGATGACTCTGGAAACACCATATATTTT | TRBJ1-3 | NA | 14 | TRBV19 | NA
CASSYGEGPYNSPLHF | TGTGCCAGCAGTTACGGGGAGGGCCCCTATAATTCACCCCTCCACTTT | TRBJ1-6 | NA | 16 | TRBV6-5 | NA
CASTYREPYEQYF | TGTGCCAGCACGTACAGGGAACCCTACGAGCAGTACTTC | TRBJ2-7 | NA | 13 | TRBV2 | NA
CASTIGTSRGDTQYF | TGTGCCAGCACTATCGGGACCTCGAGGGGGGATACGCAGTATTTT | TRBJ2-3 | NA | 15 | TRBV6-6 | NA
CAIRYPDRGRDTGELFF | TGTGCCATCAGGTATCCGGACAGGGGGAGGGACACCGGGGAGCTGTTTTTT | TRBJ2-2 | TRBD1 | 17 | TRBV10-3 | few
CASSRLGVSCGYTF | TGTGCCAGTAGTCGGTTAGGGGTCTCCTGTGGCTACACCTTC | TRBJ1-2 | NA | 14 | TRBV19 | NA
CASSLGVGTETQYF | TGTGCCAGCAGCTTAGGCGTAGGGACAGAGACCCAGTACTTC | TRBJ2-5 | NA | 14 | TRBV7-2 | NA
CAWERLAGGSVF | TGTGCCTGGGAGCGACTAGCGGGGGGGTCTGTCTTC | TRBJ2-1 | TRBD2 | 12 | TRBV30 | NA
CAWRMAGHYYEQYF | TGTGCCTGGAGAATGGCAGGGCACTATTACGAGCAGTACTTC | TRBJ2-7 | NA | 14 | TRBV30 | NA
CASSLAGGSQETQYF | TGTGCCAGCAGCTTAGCGGGGGGAAGCCAAGAGACCCAGTACTTC | TRBJ2-5 | NA | 15 | TRBV7-2 | NA
CSASPGTGPGTEAFF | TGCAGTGCCAGTCCCGGGACAGGGCCGGGCACTGAAGCTTTCTTT | TRBJ1-1 | TRBD1 | 15 | TRBV20-1 | NA
CASSQGRNTEAFF | TGTGCCAGCAGTCAGGGACGGAACACTGAAGCTTTCTTT | TRBJ1-1 | NA | 13 | TRBV12-3/TRBV12-4 | NA
CASSLPDRGLLYF | TGTGCCAGCAGTTTACCGGACAGGGGGCTTCTGTACTTC | TRBJ2-7 | TRBD1 | 13 | TRBV28 | NA
CASSSSGGGANVLTF | TGTGCCAGCAGCTCCTCGGGGGGAGGGGCCAACGTCCTGACTTTC | TRBJ2-6 | TRBD2 | 15 | TRBV7-8 | NA
CAWSQGFKETQYF | TGTGCCTGGAGTCAGGGGTTTAAGGAGACCCAGTACTTC | TRBJ2-5 | NA | 13 | TRBV30 | NA